This T cell receptor beta chain was obtained from a study of CD8+ T cells in alopecia areata. Study context: Each of the treated patients was given oral tofacitinib, 5 to 10 mg twice daily, for moderate-to-severe alopecia areata. Study results and limitations: Persistence of many expanded lesional clones was seen in scalp and blood during tofacitinib. Relative to normal scalp, lesional scalp, especially alopecia totalis/universalis, showed higher clonality.

Documented treatment: oral pan-JAK inhibitor, 5-10 mg twice daily. Sorted populations comprised CD4+ and CD8+ T cells obtained from PBMCs. Germline V gene sequence: CDR1 SNHLY, CDR2 FYNNEI. This CDR3 spans 14 amino acids. The V gene end was trimmed by 8 bases and the J gene end by 4 bases; junction bases not matched to a gene: 8. As regards this clone: Its antigen remains unidentified.

RNA extraction was followed by reverse transcription into cDNA, which acted as the sequencing template. TCRdb keeps only in-frame clones here, not all; method: immunoSEQ multiplex PCR. The sample records roughly 180,000 clones, 40% to 65% being singletons. The V and J genes are TRBV2 and TRBJ2-5; 9 bases line up with TRBD1. The TCR was taken from a human donor with alopecia areata. The sample in question was CD8+ T cells sorted from blood, obtained between weeks 51 and 52, from a patient treated with tofacitinib. The CDR3 region has the DNA TGTGCCAGCCGGACAGGGGCTTCAGGAGAGACCCAGTACTTC. It encodes CASRTGASGETQYF.